This is a list of T cell receptor beta chains from one sample in a study of shared clonotypes between healthy human individuals. Method: immunoSEQ multiplex PCR; TCRdb's copy keeps in-frame clones and lacks some. The repertoire holds over a million clones, with about four fifths as singletons. The specimen sequenced was memory CD4+ T cells from PBMCs. The receptor source for this set is a man aged 18 to 30 in good health. Some clones in this sample may be carry-over from other donors' samples. CDR3s include the opening cysteine and the closing phenylalanine or tryptophan. The D gene is left open where the match is weak. Clone size is given for some rows only: seen once, a few or many times, or a class if the clone is expanded.

D	J	size	length	V	CDR3	DNA
-	TRBJ2-5	-	17	TRBV9	CASSVGVQGGNQETQYF	TGTGCCAGCAGCGTAGGAGTCCAGGGTGGCAATCAAGAGACCCAGTACTTC
-	TRBJ2-1	-	12	TRBV6-5	CASSSTVYEQFF	TGTGCCAGCAGTTCTACGGTCTATGAGCAGTTCTTC
TRBD2	TRBJ2-3	-	16	TRBV18	CASSVLAGGPSDTQYF	TGTGCCAGCTCAGTTCTAGCGGGAGGGCCCTCAGATACGCAGTATTTT
-	TRBJ1-3	-	15	TRBV6-4	CASREDPSSGNTIYF	TGTGCCAGCAGAGAGGACCCTAGCTCTGGAAACACCATATATTTT
TRBD2	TRBJ2-1	-	14	TRBV10-3	CAIRASGLYNEQFF	TGTGCCATCAGGGCTAGCGGACTTTACAATGAGCAGTTCTTC
TRBD2	TRBJ2-1	-	15	TRBV9	CASSPRLAADNEQFF	TGTGCCAGCAGCCCAAGACTAGCGGCTGACAATGAGCAGTTCTTC
-	TRBJ1-5	-	13	TRBV28	CASSFNPNQPQHF	TGTGCCAGCAGTTTTAATCCTAATCAGCCCCAGCATTTT
-	TRBJ2-3	-	13	TRBV29-1	CSGRRAKADTQYF	TGCAGCGGCCGGAGGGCCAAAGCAGATACGCAGTATTTT
TRBD1	TRBJ1-2	many	14	TRBV4-1	CASSPGQGSYGYTF	TGCGCCAGCAGCCCGGGACAGGGGAGCTATGGCTACACCTTC
-	TRBJ2-7	-	15	TRBV27	CAGSLRGHREVEQYF	TGTGCCGGCAGTTTGAGGGGACACCGGGAGGTGGAGCAGTACTTC
-	TRBJ2-7	-	13	TRBV6-4	CARRQGTPYEQYF	TGTGCCAGGCGCCAGGGGACCCCCTACGAGCAGTACTTC
-	TRBJ2-5	-	14	TRBV5-6	CASSPIGRQETQYF	TGTGCCAGCAGTCCGATCGGGCGCCAAGAGACCCAGTACTTC
-	TRBJ1-1	-	15	TRBV7-8	CASSLVGGGHTEAFF	TGTGCCAGCAGCTTAGTAGGGGGGGGCCACACTGAAGCTTTCTTT
-	TRBJ2-3	few	14	TRBV19	CASSMHRAGDTQYF	TGTGCCAGTAGTATGCACAGGGCTGGAGATACGCAGTATTTT
TRBD2	TRBJ2-1	-	15	TRBV7-8	CASSRPLAGGNEQFF	TGTGCCAGCAGTAGACCACTAGCGGGAGGCAATGAGCAGTTCTTC
-	TRBJ2-5	-	15	TRBV5-1	CASSKDGGYLETQYF	TGCGCCAGCAGCAAGGACGGGGGTTATCTGGAGACCCAGTACTTC
-	TRBJ1-4	-	14	TRBV5-4	CASSSNPTNEKLFF	TGTGCCAGCAGCTCCAATCCAACTAATGAAAAACTGTTTTTT
TRBD1	TRBJ2-7	-	14	TRBV7-2	CASSFRQGYYEQYF	TGTGCCAGCAGCTTCCGACAGGGTTACTACGAGCAGTACTTC
TRBD1	TRBJ1-2	few	12	TRBV2	CASRGDSYGYTF	TGTGCCAGCAGGGGGGACAGTTATGGCTACACCTTC
-	TRBJ1-4	few	14	TRBV11-2	CAIRSSGTNEKLFF	TGTGCCATCCGATCAAGTGGGACTAATGAAAAACTGTTTTTT
-	TRBJ1-2	-	15	TRBV10-3	CAITPRGTPNYGYTF	TGTGCCATCACCCCCCGCGGGACCCCAAACTATGGCTACACCTTC
TRBD1	TRBJ2-2	-	13	TRBV7-2	CASSSRGLGELFF	TGTGCCAGCAGCTCCAGGGGGCTCGGGGAGCTGTTTTTT
-	TRBJ1-5	-	15	TRBV18	CASSLDRYSNQPQHF	TGTGCCAGCTCACTTGACAGGTATAGCAATCAGCCCCAGCATTTT
TRBD2	TRBJ2-3	once	15	TRBV5-4	CASSLVGGRSDTQYF	TGTGCCAGCAGCTTGGTCGGCGGGAGAAGTGATACGCAGTATTTT
-	TRBJ1-1	-	13	TRBV2	CAISSTGRTEAFF	TGTGCCATTTCGAGCACAGGGCGGACTGAAGCTTTCTTT
-	TRBJ1-5	-	15	TRBV28	CASSLMAGIFQPQHF	TGTGCCAGCAGTTTAATGGCAGGGATTTTTCAGCCCCAGCATTTT
-	TRBJ2-2	-	14	TRBV2	CASSQGRYTGELFF	TGTGCCAGCAGTCAGGGGCGATACACCGGGGAGCTGTTTTTT
-	TRBJ1-2	once	12	TRBV7-2	CASRRDVRDYTF	TGTGCCAGCAGACGAGACGTCCGGGACTACACCTTC
-	TRBJ2-2	once	17	TRBV4-1	CASSQVGRGANTGELFF	TGCGCCAGCAGCCAAGTCGGGAGAGGGGCAAACACCGGGGAGCTGTTTTTT
-	TRBJ1-2	-	16	TRBV30	CAWSVAVGGGRYGYTF	TGTGCCTGGAGTGTAGCGGTAGGAGGGGGACGCTATGGCTACACCTTC
TRBD2	TRBJ2-1	many	15	TRBV27	CASSLRLASYNEQFF	TGTGCCAGCAGTTTACGACTAGCGAGTTACAATGAGCAGTTCTTC
-	TRBJ2-1	few	15	TRBV6-5	CASSYSTAGVGEQFF	TGTGCCAGCAGTTACTCGACCGCGGGCGTAGGTGAGCAGTTCTTC
-	TRBJ1-1	-	13	TRBV30	CAWMGARNTEAFF	TGTGCCTGGATGGGGGCGCGAAACACTGAAGCTTTCTTT
-	TRBJ1-6	-	15	TRBV4-2	CASSQHRDNNSPLHF	TGTGCCAGCAGCCAGCACAGGGATAATAATTCACCCCTCCACTTT
TRBD2	TRBJ2-3	-	15	TRBV7-9	CASSLALAEPDTQYF	TGTGCCAGCAGCTTGGCACTAGCGGAGCCGGATACGCAGTATTTT
-	TRBJ1-3	-	14	TRBV28	CASGGGYSGNTIYF	TGTGCCAGCGGAGGAGGATACTCTGGAAACACCATATATTTT
-	TRBJ2-1	-	14	TRBV30	CACLALSSYNEQFF	TGTGCCTGTCTAGCGCTGAGCTCCTACAATGAGCAGTTCTTC
-	TRBJ1-2	-	12	TRBV2	CASNRDGYGYTF	TGTGCCAGCAACCGGGACGGCTATGGCTACACCTTC
-	TRBJ2-7	-	13	TRBV29-1	CSVEGDKTNEQYF	TGCAGCGTTGAAGGGGACAAAACTAACGAGCAGTACTTC
-	TRBJ1-2	once	14	TRBV7-9	CASSLDRQVDGYTF	TGTGCCAGCAGCTTAGATCGCCAGGTAGATGGCTACACCTTC